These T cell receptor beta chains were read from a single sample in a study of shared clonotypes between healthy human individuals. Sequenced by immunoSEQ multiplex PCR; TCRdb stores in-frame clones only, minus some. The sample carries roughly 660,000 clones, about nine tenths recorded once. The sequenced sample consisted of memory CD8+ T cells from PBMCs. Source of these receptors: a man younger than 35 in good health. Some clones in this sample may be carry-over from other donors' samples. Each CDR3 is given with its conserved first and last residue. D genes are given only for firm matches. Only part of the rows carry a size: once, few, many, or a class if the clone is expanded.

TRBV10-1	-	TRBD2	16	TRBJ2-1	TGCGCCAGCAGAATGAGGACTAGCGGCACCTACAATGAGCAGTTCTTC	CASRMRTSGTYNEQFF
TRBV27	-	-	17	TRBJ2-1	TGTGCCAGCCGACCCCTGGGAGTCCGTAGGTCCTACAATGAGCAGTTCTTC	CASRPLGVRRSYNEQFF
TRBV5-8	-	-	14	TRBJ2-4	TGTGCCAGCAGCTTGATTCGAGCCGAAAACATTCAGTACTTC	CASSLIRAENIQYF
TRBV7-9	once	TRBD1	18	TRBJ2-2	TGTGCCAGCAGCTTAGTGTTTACGGGACAGGGGGCGTCCGGGGAGCTGTTTTTT	CASSLVFTGQGASGELFF
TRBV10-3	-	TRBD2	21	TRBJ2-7	TGTGCCATCAGGGCCGATCTCTATAGGGGTACTAGCGGGAGGGACCTCTACGAGCAGTACTTC	CAIRADLYRGTSGRDLYEQYF
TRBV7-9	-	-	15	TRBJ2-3	TGTGCCAGCAGCCCACACCCACGCCTCACAGATACGCAGTATTTT	CASSPHPRLTDTQYF
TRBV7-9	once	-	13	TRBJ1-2	TGTGCCAGCAGCTTAGCCGTTCCTGATGGCTACACCTTC	CASSLAVPDGYTF
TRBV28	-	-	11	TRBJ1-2	TGTGCCAGCAGTTTGGTTGGTGGCTACACCTTC	CASSLVGGYTF
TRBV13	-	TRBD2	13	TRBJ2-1	TGTGCCAGCAGCGTGCCTAGCGGCAATGAGCAGTTCTTC	CASSVPSGNEQFF
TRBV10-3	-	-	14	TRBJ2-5	TGTGCCATCAGCCATAGTTCAGAGGGGGAGACCCAGTACTTC	CAISHSSEGETQYF
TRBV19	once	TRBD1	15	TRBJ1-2	TGTGCCAGTAGTTCCAGGACAGGGGGCTTCTATGGCTACACCTTC	CASSSRTGGFYGYTF
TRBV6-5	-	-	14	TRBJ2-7	TGTGCCAGCCGATTTAGTACAGCCTCCTACGAGCAGTACTTC	CASRFSTASYEQYF
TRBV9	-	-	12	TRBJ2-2	TGTGCCAGCAGCGGGACCCCCGGGGAGCTGTTTTTT	CASSGTPGELFF
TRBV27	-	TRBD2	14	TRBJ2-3	TGTGCCAGCAGTTGGGGCGGGAGCCCAGATACGCAGTATTTT	CASSWGGSPDTQYF
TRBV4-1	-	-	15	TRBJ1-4	TGCGCCAGCAGCCTCTTCTATCCAACTAATGAAAAACTGTTTTTT	CASSLFYPTNEKLFF
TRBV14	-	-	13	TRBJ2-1	TGTGCCAGCAGCCAAGGTTTCTTGAATGAGCAGTTCTTC	CASSQGFLNEQFF
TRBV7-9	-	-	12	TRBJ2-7	TGTGCCAGCAGCTTAGTTAGGTACGAGCAGTACTTC	CASSLVRYEQYF
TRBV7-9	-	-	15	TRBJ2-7	TGTGCCAGCAGCTTACCCCAGGGCTTTGCATCTGAGCAGTACTTC	CASSLPQGFASEQYF
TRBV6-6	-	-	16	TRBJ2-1	TGTGCCAGCAGTATCCCCCTAGCGCAAGTCTACAATGAGCAGTTCTTC	CASSIPLAQVYNEQFF
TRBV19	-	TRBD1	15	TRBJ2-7	TGTGCCAGTAGTAAAGGGACAGGGGGTAACTACGAGCAGTACTTC	CASSKGTGGNYEQYF
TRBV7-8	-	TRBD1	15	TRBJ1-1	TGTGCCAGCAGCGGGTGGACAGGGAGGTCCACTGAAGCTTTCTTT	CASSGWTGRSTEAFF
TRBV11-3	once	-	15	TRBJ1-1	TGTGCCAGCAGCGCACGAGGGGCAGGGGTTCCTGAAGCTTTCTTT	CASSARGAGVPEAFF
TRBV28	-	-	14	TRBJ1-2	TGTGCCAGCAGTTTGCGCAGGGCTTACTATGGCTACACCTTC	CASSLRRAYYGYTF
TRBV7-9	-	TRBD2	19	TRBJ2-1	TGTGCCAGCAGCCCGTCCTTTCTAGCGGGAGGGGGAGGGAACAATGAGCAGTTCTTC	CASSPSFLAGGGGNNEQFF
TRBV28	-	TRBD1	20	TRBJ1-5	TGTGCCAGCAGTTTAAACACGATTAGGGGACAGACAAGATTCAATCAGCCCCAGCATTTT	CASSLNTIRGQTRFNQPQHF
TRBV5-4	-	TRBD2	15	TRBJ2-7	TGTGCCAGCAGGCTATCAGCGGGAGGGCCGGACGAGCAGTACTTC	CASRLSAGGPDEQYF
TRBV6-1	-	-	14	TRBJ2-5	TGTGCCAGCACCACAAACCGATCCAAAGAGACCCAGTACTTC	CASTTNRSKETQYF
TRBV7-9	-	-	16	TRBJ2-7	TGTGCCAGCAGCCAGCCCACTAGTTCTGGGTACTACGAGCAGTACTTC	CASSQPTSSGYYEQYF
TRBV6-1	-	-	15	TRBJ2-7	TGTGCCAGCAGACCAGGGACTCCCGGGCCCCGGGAGCAGTACTTC	CASRPGTPGPREQYF
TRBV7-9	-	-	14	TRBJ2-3	TGTGCCGCGCCCCCGGGACCTCTCACAGATACGCAGTATTTT	CAAPPGPLTDTQYF
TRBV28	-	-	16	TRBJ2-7	TGTGCCAGCAGTCCCCTGCGAAGGGGGGCTTCCTACGAGCAGTACTTC	CASSPLRRGASYEQYF
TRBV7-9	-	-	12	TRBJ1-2	TGTGCCAGCAGCCCCTGGGAGCATGGCTACACCTTC	CASSPWEHGYTF
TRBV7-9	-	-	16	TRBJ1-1	TGTGCCAGCAGCTTAAAGGAGATTCTCATGAACACTGAAGCTTTCTTT	CASSLKEILMNTEAFF